The 18 T cell receptor beta chains below were found in one sample sequenced in a study of blood T cell repertoires in COVID-19. Some clones are missing from TCRdb's copy, which holds only in-frame ones; the method was immunoSEQ multiplex PCR. The sample holds 55,000 to 70,000 clones, about 78% seen once. The sequencing sample was made of peripheral blood. Receptors originate from a human donor in a cohort sampled during active COVID-19.

The V call is TRBV28, the J call TRBJ2-3; 7 bases map to TRBD1. The germline V gene has CDR1 MDHEN and CDR2 SYDVKM. The length of the CDR3 is 15 residues. J was trimmed by 1 base and V by 5 bases; bases with no gene match: 6. The CDR3 sequence is CASSEGAGRTDTQYF. The CDR3 nucleotides are TGTGCCAGCAGTGAGGGGGCAGGGCGCACAGATACGCAGTATTTT.

This sequence joins TRBV4-3 and TRBJ2-7; 7 bases map to TRBD2. Germline V gene data show CDR1 as LGHNA and CDR2 as YSLEER. This CDR3 has 14 amino acids. J was trimmed by 6 bases and V by 4 bases; bases with no gene match: 9. The CDR3 is CASSPKAGASEQYF. CDR3 in DNA: TGCGCCAGCAGCCCCAAGGCGGGAGCGAGCGAGCAGTACTTC.

The V call is TRBV11-2, the J call TRBJ2-7; D might be TRBD2 (6 bases). CDR3 length: 15 residues. The V and J ends lost 0 bases and 3 bases respectively, with 12 bases between them. Germline V gives CDR1 SGHAT, CDR2 FQNNGV. CDR3 residues: CASSLDGRSVYEQYF. CDR3 in DNA: TGTGCCAGCAGCTTAGACGGGAGAAGTGTCTACGAGCAGTACTTC.

The V call is TRBV19, the J call TRBJ2-7; 7 bases match TRBD1. Germline CDR1 is LNHDA and CDR2 is SQIVND (reference sequence). The CDR3 totals 16 residues. Germline trimming cut 1 base from V and 3 bases from J; bases unmatched to any gene: 9. CDR3 bases: TGTGCCAGTAGTATAGCGACAGGGAGAAAAATCTACGAGCAGTACTTC. Residues: CASSIATGRKIYEQYF.

The chain is built from TRBV24-1 and TRBJ2-4; tentatively, D is TRBD2 (6 bases). The germline V and J ends were trimmed by 3 bases and 6 bases, with 14 bases remaining between them. The CDR3 extends over 15 amino acids. Germline CDR1 is KGHDR and CDR2 is SFDVKD. Here the CDR3 DNA reads TGTGCCACCAGTGATCCCCGCGGGGCTGGAAACATTCAGTACTTC. Its translation: CATSDPRGAGNIQYF.

The chain uses TRBV14 and TRBJ2-7; D perhaps matches TRBD1 (7 bases). Between the trimmed V and J ends, which lost 0 bases and 7 bases, there was a span of 16 bases. Germline values: CDR1 SGHDN, CDR2 FVKESK. This CDR3 region has 15 residues. As DNA, the CDR3 is TGTGCCAGCAGCCAAGATGGCAGGGGGGCGCGTGAGCAGTACTTC. Translated: CASSQDGRGAREQYF. Together with reference TRBV14 and TRBJ2-7, the CDR3 gives the full variable domain: EAGVTQFPSHSVIEKGQTVTLRCDPISGHDNLYWYRRVMGKEIKFLLHFVKESKQDESGMPNNRFLAERTGGTYSTLKVQPAELEDSGVYFCASSQDGRGAREQYFGPGTRLTVT.

This chain uses TRBV11-2 with TRBJ2-7; 7 nucleotides match TRBD1. CDR3 length: 13 amino acids. With 4 bases clipped from V and 2 bases from J, the junction kept 2 bases outside the gene matches. CDR1 and CDR2 from the germline V gene are SGHAT and FQNNGV. The DNA of the CDR3 is TGTGCCAGCAGCTGGGACAGAACCTACGAGCAGTACTTC. It specifies CASSWDRTYEQYF.

The chain combines TRBV5-6 with TRBJ1-2; possible D gene TRBD1, 5 bases. The CDR3 consists of 13 residues. V lost 0 bases to trimming and J lost 8 bases, with 11 bases between them. Germline CDR1 reads SGHDT; CDR2 reads YYEEEE. The CDR3 DNA follows: TGTGCCAGCAGCTTGGTGGAAGGGGAAGGCTACACCTTC. This translates into CASSLVEGEGYTF.

This chain joins TRBV3-1 (or the pseudogene TRBV3-2) and TRBJ2-7; 7 bases are a match to TRBD2. The V gene end was trimmed by 4 bases and the J gene end by 9 bases; junction bases not matched to a gene: 9. Per germline, CDR1 LGHDT and CDR2 YNNKEL (reference sequence). The CDR3 consists of 13 residues. In nucleotides, the CDR3 is TGTGCCAGCAGCCTCGGCGGGGGACCTGGGCAGTACTTC. It codes for CASSLGGGPGQYF.

This clone was counted between two and nine times. The J gene is TRBJ1-1, the V gene TRBV7-2; 9 bases fit TRBD1. The CDR3 has 14 residues. Trimming at V came to 3 bases and at J to 3 bases, leaving 2 bases not matched to a gene. The germline gives CDR1 SGHTA, CDR2 FQGNSA. The CDR3: CASSFTGGYTEAFF. The CDR3 coding sequence is TGTGCCAGCAGCTTTACAGGGGGCTACACTGAAGCTTTCTTT.

This sequence joins TRBV10-2 and TRBJ2-7, with a weak D call TRBD1 (6 bases). The CDR3 covers 12 residues. V shed 1 base and J shed 7 bases, with 8 bases lying between them. The V gene's germline CDR1 is WSHSY and CDR2 SAAADI. CDR3 sequence: CASSEFRGEQYF. CDR3 sequence (DNA): TGCGCCAGCAGTGAGTTCAGGGGAGAGCAGTACTTC.

V is TRBV19 and J is TRBJ2-2, with D possibly matching TRBD1 (6 bases). This CDR3 is 14 amino acids long. Trimming shortened V by 6 bases and J by 3 bases, and 11 bases separated the two germline ends. Germline V gene sequence: CDR1 LNHDA, CDR2 SQIVND (reference sequence). CDR3 region: CASSLDSYTGELFF. The DNA for the CDR3 is TGTGCCAGTAGCCTGGACAGCTACACCGGGGAGCTGTTTTTT. Supplemented by reference TRBV19 and TRBJ2-2, the full variable domain reads DGGITQSPKYLFRKEGQNVTLSCEQNLNHDAMYWYRQDPGQGLRLIYYSQIVNDFQKGDIAEGYSVSREKKESFPLTVTSAQKNPTAFYLCASSLDSYTGELFFGEGSRLTVL.

This chain joins TRBV15 and TRBJ2-7; D perhaps matches TRBD2 (6 bases). The germline V gene encodes CDR1 LNHNV and CDR2 YYDKDF (reference sequence). Trimming took 5 bases from V and 12 from J, leaving 23 bases between them. The CDR3 contains 14 residues. The CDR3 is CATSGYRDSLQRYF. DNA for the CDR3: TGTGCCACCAGCGGATACCGGGACTCCTTACAGCGGTACTTC.

This rearrangement joins TRBV19 to TRBJ2-5, with 9 nucleotides matching TRBD1. Trimming cost V 8 bases and J 4 bases; bases outside gene matches: 11. This CDR3 is built from 15 residues. Germline V gene sequence: CDR1 LNHDA, CDR2 SQIVND (reference sequence). The CDR3 DNA reads as TGTGCCAGTCGTCGGACAGGGGTGTCGATAGAGACCCAGTACTTC. Residues: CASRRTGVSIETQYF.

This clone showed up just once. The chain employs TRBV4-3 and TRBJ2-7; TRBD2 agrees at 8 bases. CDR1 is LGHNA, CDR2 YSLEER, per germline. The CDR3 extends over 15 amino acids. Unmatched junction bases numbered 2, after V lost 1 base and J lost 0 bases. CDR3 sequence: CASSQVAGSSYEQYF. Here the CDR3 DNA reads TGCGCCAGCAGCCAAGTAGCGGGAAGCTCCTACGAGCAGTACTTC.

This rearrangement joins TRBV4-2 to TRBJ2-7; 13 bases map to TRBD2. The CDR3 contains 17 residues. With V trimmed by 1 base and J by 0 bases, 3 bases remained unmatched. Germline V gives CDR1 LGHNA, CDR2 YNFKEQ. In DNA form, the CDR3 reads TGTGCCAGCAGCCAAGGAGGACTAGCGGGAGCCTCCTACGAGCAGTACTTC. Translated: CASSQGGLAGASYEQYF.

The chain joins TRBV30 to TRBJ2-7; a weak D match, TRBD2 (5 bases). This CDR3 is 13 amino acids long. Trimming removed 1 base from V and 3 bases from J, with 10 bases in between. CDR1 is GTSNPN, CDR2 SVGIG, per germline (reference sequence). As DNA, the CDR3 is TGTGCCTGGAGTGCGGGCCGGGGCTACGAGCAGTACTTC. The encoded protein is CAWSAGRGYEQYF. The full variable domain, in which reference TRBV30 and TRBJ2-7 provide the parts outside the CDR3, is SQTIHQWPATLVQPVGSPLSLECTVEGTSNPNLYWYRQAAGRGLQLLFYSVGIGQISSEVPQNLSASRPQDRQFILSSKKLLLSDSGFYLCAWSAGRGYEQYFGPGTRLTVT.

CDR3 sequence (DNA): TGTGCCACCATGGACTCGGGCAATCAGCCCCAGCATTTT. This gives the protein CATMDSGNQPQHF. The chain recombines TRBV19 with TRBJ1-5; D remains unclear. The CDR3 runs to 13 residues. The germline CDR1 and CDR2 sequences are LNHDA and SQIVND (reference sequence). Trimming shortened V by 10 bases and J by 2 bases, and 12 bases separated the two germline ends.